Included here is one TCR beta chain sequence, with context. Read coverage stops 3 residues before the CDR3 terminus; the germline J gene supplies the remainder. The source of the sample is a study of T cells in women clearing cervical HPV infection. Assay: immunoSEQ multiplex PCR; the TCRdb copy retains only in-frame clones and omits some. This table holds 40,000 or so clones. The CDR3 length is 14 residues. The V segment lost 5 bases and the J segment 3 bases; nucleotides outside the gene matches: 6. In germline, CDR1 is SGHTA, CDR2 FQGTGA. The receptor's source is a woman aged 18-70 years with a cervical HPV16 infection that either progressed to CIN3+ or cleared (not recorded which). The sample was blood buffy coat. The chain joins TRBV7-3 to TRBJ2-7, with TRBD1 matching over 8 bases. CDR3 DNA, as far as it was read: TGTGCCAGCAGCCCGACGGGACAGGACTACGAG. It translates to CASSPTGQDYE. The CDR3 in full is CASSPTGQDYEQYF.